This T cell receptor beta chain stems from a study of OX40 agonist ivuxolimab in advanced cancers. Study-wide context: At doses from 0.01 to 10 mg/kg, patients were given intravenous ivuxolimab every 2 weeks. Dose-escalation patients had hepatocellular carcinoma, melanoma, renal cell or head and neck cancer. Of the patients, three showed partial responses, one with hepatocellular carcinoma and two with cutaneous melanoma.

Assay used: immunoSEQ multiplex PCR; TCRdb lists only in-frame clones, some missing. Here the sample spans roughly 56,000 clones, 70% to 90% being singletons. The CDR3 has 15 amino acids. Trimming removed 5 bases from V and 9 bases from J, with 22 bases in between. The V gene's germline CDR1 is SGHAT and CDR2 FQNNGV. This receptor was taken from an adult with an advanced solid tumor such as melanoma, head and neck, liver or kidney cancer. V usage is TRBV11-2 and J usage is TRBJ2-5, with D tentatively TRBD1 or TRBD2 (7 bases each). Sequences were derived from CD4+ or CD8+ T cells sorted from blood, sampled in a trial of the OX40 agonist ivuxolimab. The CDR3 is CASSPDRAGAGAQYF. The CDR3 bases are TGTGCCAGCAGCCCAGACAGGGCCGGTGCGGGGGCCCAGTACTTC.